These 8 T cell receptor beta chains share one sample of origin, sequenced in a study of cytomegalovirus exposure and HLA in healthy donors. PCR used 60 Vbeta primers and 13 Jbeta primers. Only in-frame clones appear in the TCRdb table, and some are missing; sequencing was by immunoSEQ multiplex PCR. This sample has 150,000 or so clones, with 60% to 80% found just once. Sequenced sample: PBMCs. The origin of the receptors is a male donor in good health and CMV-seronegative.

The gene calls are TRBV19 and TRBJ1-2, with 12 bases lining up with TRBD1. Per the germline V gene, CDR1 is LNHDA and CDR2 is SQIVND (reference sequence). The CDR3 has 15 amino acids. The V gene end was trimmed by 7 bases and the J gene end by 7 bases; junction bases not matched to a gene: 10. The CDR3 nucleotides read TGTGCCAGTACCGTCCCGGGACAGGGGGCTAGTGGCTACACCTTC. Translating it yields CASTVPGQGASGYTF.

This chain joins TRBV19 and TRBJ1-1; a possible D gene is TRBD1 (5 bases). Trimming stripped 7 bases from V and 0 bases from J, with 15 bases between. Germline V lookup: CDR1 LNHDA, CDR2 SQIVND (reference sequence). CDR3 size: 15 residues. This CDR3 is CASKIMTVMNTEAFF. CDR3 nucleotide sequence: TGTGCCAGTAAGATTATGACAGTTATGAACACTGAAGCTTTCTTT.

The V and J genes are TRBV6-5 and TRBJ2-1, with TRBD2 as a possible D gene (6 bases). The germline V gene encodes CDR1 MNHEY and CDR2 SVGAGI. The CDR3 runs to 11 residues. The germline V and J ends were trimmed by 6 bases and 9 bases, with 9 bases remaining between them. CDR3 sequence reads: CASRLAVEQFF. The CDR3 coding sequence is TGTGCCAGCAGACTAGCAGTTGAGCAGTTCTTC.

The genes are TRBV5-1 and TRBJ2-1, with 12 bases matching TRBD2. The J segment lost 6 bases and the V segment lost 3 bases, leaving 4 bases of the junction unmatched. Per the germline V gene, CDR1 is SGHRS and CDR2 is YFSETQ. CDR3 length equals 15 residues. The CDR3 DNA is TGCGCCAGCAGCTCCCTAGCGGGGGGGCTCAATGAGCAGTTCTTC. Residues: CASSSLAGGLNEQFF.

The chain recombines TRBV14 with TRBJ2-7; possible D gene TRBD1, 6 bases. The V gene's germline CDR1 is SGHDN and CDR2 FVKESK. The CDR3 sequence is 14 residues long. V gave up 4 bases and J gave up 4 bases, with 14 bases separating them. In DNA form, the CDR3 reads TGTGCCAGCAGCCCATTACAGGGTCGGTACGAGCAGTACTTC. This sequence encodes CASSPLQGRYEQYF.

This chain uses TRBV27 with TRBJ2-7; TRBD2 matches at 9 bases. Germline loops: CDR1 MNHEY, CDR2 SMNVEV (reference sequence). The CDR3 has 13 amino acids. V dropped 0 bases and J dropped 9; count of bases not matched to a gene: 3. For the CDR3, the DNA is TGTGCCAGCAGTTTATCGTGGCGGGAGGGGCAGTACTTC. It codes for CASSLSWREGQYF.

The V call is TRBV4-3, the J call TRBJ2-1; TRBD2 is a possible D gene (6 bases). Germline lookup yields CDR1 LGHNA and CDR2 YSLEER. V lost 1 base, J lost 9 bases, and 16 bases lay in between. This CDR3 has 15 residues. CDR3 protein: CASSQVNSGRTEQFF. The CDR3 DNA reads as TGCGCCAGCAGCCAAGTGAATAGCGGAAGGACTGAGCAGTTCTTC.

The chain combines TRBV4-1 with TRBJ2-1; 8 nucleotides align to TRBD2. This CDR3 has 15 amino acids. Losses at the gene ends were 4 bases for V and 7 bases for J; bases not matched to a gene: 9. Germline loops: CDR1 MGHRA, CDR2 YSYEKL. The CDR3 DNA is TGCGCCAGCAGCCCCTCCGGGGGGGGGCAGAATGAGCAGTTCTTC. Residues: CASSPSGGGQNEQFF.